These T cell receptor beta chains were read from a single sample in a study of CD8 T cells in ankylosing spondylitis. TCRdb redid the calling of the 5' RACE reads with MiXCR, one entry per CDR3 protein. The sample contains roughly 400,000 distinct CDR3 sequences, about a fifth of which appear only once. Sequencing used blood, either unsorted or a sorted T cell fraction (not recorded which). All receptors derive from a male donor with ankylosing spondylitis. Both conserved end residues are part of each CDR3. A D gene is named only where the DNA matches it firmly. Size tells how often a clone was seen (once, few, many) or the class of an expanded clone, and some rows leave it out.

>TRBJ2-1|TRBD2|TRBV4-1|.
TGCGCCAGCAGCCAAGCGGGAGGGCCCCATGAGCAGTTCTTC
CASSQAGGPHEQFF
>TRBJ2-7|.|TRBV6-1|.
TGTGCCAGCAGAGACCCCGGAATAGGATACGAGCAGTACTTC
CASRDPGIGYEQYF
>TRBJ1-6|.|TRBV7-9|.
TGTGCCAGCAGCTCCCCCCGGGTGGGAAATTCACCCCTCCACTTT
CASSSPRVGNSPLHF
>TRBJ2-7|.|TRBV20-1|few
TGCAGTGCTAGGGGGACTGGAGGTGCCAGAACCATCTACGAGCAGTACTTC
CSARGTGGARTIYEQYF
>TRBJ1-6|TRBD1|TRBV6-2/TRBV6-3|.
TGTGCCAGCAGTCTCACGCGGAACAGGGGTGGCGATTCACCCCTCCACTTT
CASSLTRNRGGDSPLHF
>TRBJ2-5|TRBD2|TRBV4-2|.
TGTGCCAGCAGCCTCGGACTAGCGGGAGGGGTGGAGACCCAGTACTTC
CASSLGLAGGVETQYF
>TRBJ1-6|TRBD1|TRBV13|.
TGTGCCAGCAGCCGAAGGGACAGTTCACCCCTCCACTTT
CASSRRDSSPLHF
>TRBJ2-7|TRBD2|TRBV28|.
TGTGCCAGCAGTAGTAGCGGGAGCGTATACGAGCAGTACTTC
CASSSSGSVYEQYF
>TRBJ1-2|.|TRBV4-2|few
TGTGCCAGCAGCCAAGGTAGGGCCAGCGGCTATGGCTACACCTTC
CASSQGRASGYGYTF
>TRBJ2-5|.|TRBV6-5|few
TGTGCCAGCAGTTACTCGACCTCACACGAGACCCAGTACTTC
CASSYSTSHETQYF
>TRBJ2-2|.|TRBV9|few
TGTGCCAGCAGCGTTGGCAGGGCCGGCGGGGAGCTGTTTTTT
CASSVGRAGGELFF
>TRBJ2-2|TRBD2|TRBV7-9|few
TGTGCCAGCAGCTTAACGACTAGCTTCCCCGGGGAGCTGTTTTTT
CASSLTTSFPGELFF
>TRBJ2-4|.|TRBV6-1|.
TGTGCCAGCAGGGGGGGTTTAGCCAAAAACATTCAGTACTTC
CASRGGLAKNIQYF
>TRBJ2-7|TRBD2|TRBV6-1|few
TGTGCCAGCAAAAGAAGCGGGAGTTCATTCGAGCAGTACTTC
CASKRSGSSFEQYF
>TRBJ1-4|.|TRBV4-1|.
TGCGCCAGCAGCCAAAATATAGCAGGACCGGATAATGAAAAACTGTTTTTT
CASSQNIAGPDNEKLFF
>TRBJ2-7|TRBD2|TRBV11-2|few
TGTGCCAGCAGGAGGACTAGCGGGAGATCCTACGAGCAGTACTTC
CASRRTSGRSYEQYF
>TRBJ1-3|.|TRBV25-1|few
TGTGCCAGCAGTGAAGGACAGTTCTCTGGAAACACCATATATTTT
CASSEGQFSGNTIYF